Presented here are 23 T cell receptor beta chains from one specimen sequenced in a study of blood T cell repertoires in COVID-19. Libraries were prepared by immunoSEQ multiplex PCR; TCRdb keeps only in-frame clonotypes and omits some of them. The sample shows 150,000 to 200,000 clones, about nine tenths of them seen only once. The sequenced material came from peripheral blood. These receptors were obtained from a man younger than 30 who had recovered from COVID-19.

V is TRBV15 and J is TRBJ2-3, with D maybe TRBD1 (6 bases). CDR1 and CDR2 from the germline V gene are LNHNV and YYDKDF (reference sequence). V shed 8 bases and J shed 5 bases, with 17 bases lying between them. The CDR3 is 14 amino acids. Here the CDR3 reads CATQQGVDLDTQYF. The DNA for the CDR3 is TGTGCCACCCAACAGGGAGTAGATCTAGATACGCAGTATTTT.

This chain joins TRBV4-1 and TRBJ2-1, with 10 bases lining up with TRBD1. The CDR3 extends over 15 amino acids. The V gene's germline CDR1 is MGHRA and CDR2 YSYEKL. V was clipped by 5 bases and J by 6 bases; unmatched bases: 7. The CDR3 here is CASSDSGTGANEQFF. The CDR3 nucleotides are TGCGCCAGCAGCGATTCCGGGACAGGGGCCAATGAGCAGTTCTTC.

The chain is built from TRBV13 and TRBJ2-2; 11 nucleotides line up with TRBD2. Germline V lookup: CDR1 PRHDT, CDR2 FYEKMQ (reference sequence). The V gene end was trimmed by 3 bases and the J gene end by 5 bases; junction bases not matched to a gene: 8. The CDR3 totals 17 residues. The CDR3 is CASSFNRLAGWTGELFF. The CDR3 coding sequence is TGTGCCAGCAGCTTCAACCGACTAGCGGGATGGACCGGGGAGCTGTTTTTT.

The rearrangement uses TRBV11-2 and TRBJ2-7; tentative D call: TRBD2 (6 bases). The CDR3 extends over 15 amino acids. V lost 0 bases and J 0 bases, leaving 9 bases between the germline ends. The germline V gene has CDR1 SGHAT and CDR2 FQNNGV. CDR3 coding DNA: TGTGCCAGCAGCTTAGAGGTCGGGAGCTCCTACGAGCAGTACTTC. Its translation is CASSLEVGSSYEQYF. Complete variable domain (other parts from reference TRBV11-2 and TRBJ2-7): EAGVAQSPRYKIIEKRQSVAFWCNPISGHATLYWYQQILGQGPKLLIQFQNNGVVDDSQLPKDRFSAERLKGVDSTLKIQPAKLEDSAVYLCASSLEVGSSYEQYFGPGTRLTVT.

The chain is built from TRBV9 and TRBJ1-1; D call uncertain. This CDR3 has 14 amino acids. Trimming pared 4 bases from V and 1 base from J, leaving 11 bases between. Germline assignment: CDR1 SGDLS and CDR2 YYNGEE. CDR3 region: CASSPNRGNTEAFF. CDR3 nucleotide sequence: TGTGCCAGCAGCCCGAACCGGGGGAACACTGAAGCTTTCTTT.

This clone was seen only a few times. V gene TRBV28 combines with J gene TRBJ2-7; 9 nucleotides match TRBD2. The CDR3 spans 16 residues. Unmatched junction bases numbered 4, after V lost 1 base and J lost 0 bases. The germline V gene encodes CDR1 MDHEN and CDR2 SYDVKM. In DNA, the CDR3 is TGTGCCAGCAGTTTATCCGCTAGCGGGGACTCCTACGAGCAGTACTTC. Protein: CASSLSASGDSYEQYF.

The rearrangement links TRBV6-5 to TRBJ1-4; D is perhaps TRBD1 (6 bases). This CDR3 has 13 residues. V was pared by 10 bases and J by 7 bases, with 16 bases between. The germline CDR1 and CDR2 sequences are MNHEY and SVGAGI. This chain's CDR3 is CAILGGASEKLFF. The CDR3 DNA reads TGTGCCATTTTGGGGGGGGCGAGTGAAAAACTGTTTTTT.

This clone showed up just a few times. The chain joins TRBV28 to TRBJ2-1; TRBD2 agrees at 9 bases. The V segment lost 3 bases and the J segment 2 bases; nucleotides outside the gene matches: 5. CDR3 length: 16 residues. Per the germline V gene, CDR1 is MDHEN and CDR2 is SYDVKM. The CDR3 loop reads CASSLREGWTYNEQFF. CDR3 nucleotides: TGTGCCAGCAGTTTGCGGGAGGGTTGGACCTACAATGAGCAGTTCTTC. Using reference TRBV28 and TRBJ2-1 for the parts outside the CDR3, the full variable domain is DVKVTQSSRYLVKRTGEKVFLECVQDMDHENMFWYRQDPGLGLRLIYFSYDVKMKEKGDIPEGYSVSREKKERFSLILESASTNQTSMYLCASSLREGWTYNEQFFGPGTRLTVL.

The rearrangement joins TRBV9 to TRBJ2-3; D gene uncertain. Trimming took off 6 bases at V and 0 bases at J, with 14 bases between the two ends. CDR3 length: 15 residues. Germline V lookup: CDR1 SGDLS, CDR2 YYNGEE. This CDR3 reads CASTVGLFSTDTQYF. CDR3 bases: TGTGCCAGCACCGTTGGGCTGTTTAGCACAGATACGCAGTATTTT.

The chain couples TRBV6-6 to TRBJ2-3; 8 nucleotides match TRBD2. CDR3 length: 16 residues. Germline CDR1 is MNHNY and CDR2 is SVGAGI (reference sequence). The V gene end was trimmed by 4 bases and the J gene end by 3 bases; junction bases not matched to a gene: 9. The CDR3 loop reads CASSSGLAPGTDTQYF. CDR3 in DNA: TGTGCCAGCAGTTCCGGACTAGCCCCCGGGACAGATACGCAGTATTTT.

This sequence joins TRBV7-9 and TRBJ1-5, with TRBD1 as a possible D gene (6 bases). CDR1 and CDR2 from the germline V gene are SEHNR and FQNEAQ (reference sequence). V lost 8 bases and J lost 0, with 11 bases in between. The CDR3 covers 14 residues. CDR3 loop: CASQVDSSNQPQHF. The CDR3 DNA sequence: TGTGCCAGCCAGGTGGACAGTAGCAATCAGCCCCAGCATTTT.

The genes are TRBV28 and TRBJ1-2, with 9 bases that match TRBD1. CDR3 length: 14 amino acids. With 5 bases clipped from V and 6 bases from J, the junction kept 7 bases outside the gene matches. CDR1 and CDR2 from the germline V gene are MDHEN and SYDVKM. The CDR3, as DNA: TGTGCCAGCAGTCGAGACGGACAGGGGAATGGCTACACCTTC. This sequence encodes CASSRDGQGNGYTF.

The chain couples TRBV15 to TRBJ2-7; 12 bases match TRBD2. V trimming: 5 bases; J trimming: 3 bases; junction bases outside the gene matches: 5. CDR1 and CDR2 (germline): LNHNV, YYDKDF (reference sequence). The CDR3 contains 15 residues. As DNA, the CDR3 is TGTGCCACCAGCCAGGGACTAGCGGGCGACTACGAGCAGTACTTC. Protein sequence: CATSQGLAGDYEQYF.

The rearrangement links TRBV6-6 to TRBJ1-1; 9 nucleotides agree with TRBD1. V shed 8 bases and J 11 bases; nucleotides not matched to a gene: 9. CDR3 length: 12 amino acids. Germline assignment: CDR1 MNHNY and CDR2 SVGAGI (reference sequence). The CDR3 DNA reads TGTGCCAGCGCCGGGACAGGGTTAAGTGCTTTCTTT. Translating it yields CASAGTGLSAFF.

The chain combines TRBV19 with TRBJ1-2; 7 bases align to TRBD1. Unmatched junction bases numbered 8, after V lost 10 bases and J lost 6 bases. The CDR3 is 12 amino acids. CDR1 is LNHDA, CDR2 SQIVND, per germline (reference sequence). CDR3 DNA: TGTGCCATAAGACAGGGCTCCCATGGCTACACCTTC. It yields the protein CAIRQGSHGYTF. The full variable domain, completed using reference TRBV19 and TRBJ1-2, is DGGITQSPKYLFRKEGQNVTLSCEQNLNHDAMYWYRQDPGQGLRLIYYSQIVNDFQKGDIAEGYSVSREKKESFPLTVTSAQKNPTAFYLCAIRQGSHGYTFGSGTRLTVV.

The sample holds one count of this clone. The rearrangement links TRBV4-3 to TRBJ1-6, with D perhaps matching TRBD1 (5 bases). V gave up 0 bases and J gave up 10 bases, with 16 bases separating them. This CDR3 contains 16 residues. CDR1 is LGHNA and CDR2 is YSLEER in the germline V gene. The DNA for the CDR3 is TGCGCCAGCAGCCAAGACTTAATCCCGGGGGGATCACCCCTCCACTTT. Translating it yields CASSQDLIPGGSPLHF.

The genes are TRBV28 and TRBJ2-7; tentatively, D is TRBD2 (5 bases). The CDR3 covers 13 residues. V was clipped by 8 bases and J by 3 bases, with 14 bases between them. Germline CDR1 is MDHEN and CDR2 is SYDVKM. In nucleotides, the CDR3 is TGTGCCAGCGGACTCTACCGGCTCTACGAGCAGTACTTC. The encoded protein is CASGLYRLYEQYF.

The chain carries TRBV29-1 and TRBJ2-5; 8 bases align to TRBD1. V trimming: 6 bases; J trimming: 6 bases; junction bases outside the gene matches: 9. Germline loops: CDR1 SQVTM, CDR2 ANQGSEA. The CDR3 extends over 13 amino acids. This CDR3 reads CSVPPGGGKTQYF. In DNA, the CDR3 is TGCAGCGTGCCCCCAGGGGGCGGTAAGACCCAGTACTTC.

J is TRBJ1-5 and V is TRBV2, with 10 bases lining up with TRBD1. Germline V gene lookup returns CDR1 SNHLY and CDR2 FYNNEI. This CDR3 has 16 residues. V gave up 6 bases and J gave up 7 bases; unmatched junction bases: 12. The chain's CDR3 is CASSPGDRGVWQPQHF. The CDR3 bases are TGTGCCAGCAGCCCTGGGGACAGGGGAGTTTGGCAGCCCCAGCATTTT. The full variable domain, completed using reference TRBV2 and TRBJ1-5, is EPEVTQTPSHQVTQMGQEVILRCVPISNHLYFYWYRQILGQKVEFLVSFYNNEISEKSEIFDDQFSVERPDGSNFTLKIRSTKLEDSAMYFCASSPGDRGVWQPQHFGDGTRLSIL.

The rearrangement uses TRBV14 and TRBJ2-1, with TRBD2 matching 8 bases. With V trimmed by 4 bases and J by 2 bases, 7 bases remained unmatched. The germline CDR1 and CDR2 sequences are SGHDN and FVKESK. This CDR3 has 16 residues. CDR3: CASSPQLAVTYNEQFF. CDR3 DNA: TGTGCCAGCAGCCCGCAACTAGCGGTCACCTACAATGAGCAGTTCTTC.

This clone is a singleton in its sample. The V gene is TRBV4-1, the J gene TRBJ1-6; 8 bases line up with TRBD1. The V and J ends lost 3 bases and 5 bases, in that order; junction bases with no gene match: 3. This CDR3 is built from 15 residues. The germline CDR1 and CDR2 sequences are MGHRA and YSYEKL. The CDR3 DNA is TGCGCCAGCAGCCATAAACAGGGGGATAATTCACCCCTCCACTTT. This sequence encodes CASSHKQGDNSPLHF.

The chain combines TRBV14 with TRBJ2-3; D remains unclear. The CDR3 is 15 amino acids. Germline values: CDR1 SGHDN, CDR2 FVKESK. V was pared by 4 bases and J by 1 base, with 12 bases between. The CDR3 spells CASSPRSSGTDTQYF. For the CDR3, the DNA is TGTGCCAGCAGCCCCCGTTCGTCAGGCACAGATACGCAGTATTTT.

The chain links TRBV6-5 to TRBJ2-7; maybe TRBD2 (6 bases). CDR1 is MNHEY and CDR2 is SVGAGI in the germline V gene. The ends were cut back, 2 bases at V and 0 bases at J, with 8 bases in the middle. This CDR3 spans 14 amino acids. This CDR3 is CASSYSGSSYEQYF. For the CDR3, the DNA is TGTGCCAGCAGTTACAGCGGGTCCTCCTACGAGCAGTACTTC.